This paragraph reports one T cell receptor beta chain. The antigen remains undetermined. Measured with immunoSEQ multiplex PCR; TCRdb has only the in-frame clones, and not every one. The sample consists of 2 million to 2.5 million clones, about 94% of them appearing once. This sample is drawn from a study of shared clonotypes between healthy human individuals. Study conclusions and caveats: Few donors restricted represented genetic and exposure-history diversity.

The ends lost 4 bases at V and 2 bases at J; junction bases unmatched: 3. Germline V gives CDR1 MNHNY, CDR2 SVGAGI (reference sequence). The length of the CDR3 is 16 residues. The rearrangement joins TRBV6-6 to TRBJ2-3; TRBD2 matches at 13 bases. The sample taken for sequencing was naive CD4+ T cells sorted from blood. As for subset: CD45RA+ positively selected. The TCR sequence derives from a man between 18 and 35 years old in good health. The CDR3 protein is CASSSTSGGATDTQYF. The CDR3 region has the DNA TGTGCCAGCAGTTCTACTAGCGGGGGGGCCACAGATACGCAGTATTTT.